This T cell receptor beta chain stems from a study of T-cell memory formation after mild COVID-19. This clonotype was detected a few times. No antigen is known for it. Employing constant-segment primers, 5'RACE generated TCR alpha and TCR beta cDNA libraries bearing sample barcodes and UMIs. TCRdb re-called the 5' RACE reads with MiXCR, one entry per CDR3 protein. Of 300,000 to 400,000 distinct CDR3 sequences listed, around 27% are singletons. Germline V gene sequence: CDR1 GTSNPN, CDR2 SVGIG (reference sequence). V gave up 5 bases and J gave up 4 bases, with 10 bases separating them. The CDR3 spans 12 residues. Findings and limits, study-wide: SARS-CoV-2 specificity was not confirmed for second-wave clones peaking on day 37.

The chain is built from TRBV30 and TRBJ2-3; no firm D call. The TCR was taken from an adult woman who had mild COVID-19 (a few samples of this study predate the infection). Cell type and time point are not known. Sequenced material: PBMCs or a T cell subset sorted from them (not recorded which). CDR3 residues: CAWAPAADTQYF. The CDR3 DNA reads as TGTGCCTGGGCCCCCGCTGCAGATACGCAGTATTTT.